These T cell receptor beta chains were read from a single sample in a study of post-analysis software for immune sequencing data. TCRdb re-called the PCR reads through MiXCR, storing one row per CDR3 protein. The table has roughly 670,000 distinct CDR3 sequences, 55% to 70% seen once. Sequenced: blood. Source of these receptors: a girl aged 2 to 10 with multiple sclerosis. Each CDR3 is given with its conserved first and last residue. D genes are given only for firm matches. Size values are once, few and many counts, or a class for expanded clones, and some rows have none.

-,TRBV3-1,few,TRBJ2-1,TGTGCCAGCAGCCAAGATCAAGGTGAGCAGTTCTTC,CASSQDQGEQFF
-,TRBV6-6,-,TRBJ2-7,TGTGCCGGCAGTTATGGGGACCCCTACGAGCAGTACTTC,CAGSYGDPYEQYF
-,TRBV12-3/TRBV12-4,few,TRBJ2-5,TGTACCAGCAGCAATTCCGGGACTGTTTATGAGACCCAGTACTTC,CTSSNSGTVYETQYF
-,TRBV7-9,-,TRBJ1-2,TGTGCCAGCAGCTTAAAGGGGTCGGGCTATGGCTACACCTTC,CASSLKGSGYGYTF
TRBD2,TRBV7-3,-,TRBJ2-3,TGTGCCAGCAGCCCATGGCCCGGGACTAGCGGGAGGGCGCAACCAGATACGCAGTATTTT,CASSPWPGTSGRAQPDTQYF
TRBD2,TRBV12-3/TRBV12-4,-,TRBJ2-7,TGTGCCAGCAGCGGACTAGCGGGACGCTACGAGCAGTACTTC,CASSGLAGRYEQYF
-,TRBV29-1,few,TRBJ2-3,TGCAGCGTCTCCCCTTCGACAGCCCTTCACACAGATACGCAGTATTTT,CSVSPSTALHTDTQYF
-,TRBV20-1,-,TRBJ2-7,TGCAGTGCTAGCAATCCCGGGGCAGGGGTTTACTACGAGCAGTACTTC,CSASNPGAGVYYEQYF
TRBD1,TRBV29-1,-,TRBJ2-7,TGCAGCATTAACAGGGGGCAAGGGGGGGAGCAGTACTTC,CSINRGQGGEQYF
-,TRBV14,-,TRBJ2-3,TGTGCCAGCAGCCAAGGACAAACCACAGATACGCAGTATTTT,CASSQGQTTDTQYF
TRBD1,TRBV10-3,-,TRBJ1-2,TGTGCCATCAGTGCTGGACAGGGTTCGGTCTCTACCTATGGCTACACCTTC,CAISAGQGSVSTYGYTF
TRBD2,TRBV20-1,-,TRBJ2-3,TGCAGTGCTTTGAAGGGCGGGAGGGGCACAGATACGCAGTATTTT,CSALKGGRGTDTQYF
-,TRBV7-9,-,TRBJ2-5,TGTGCCAGCAGTCTTTCCGACAAAAAGACCCAGTACTTC,CASSLSDKKTQYF
-,TRBV12-3/TRBV12-4,few,TRBJ1-4,TGTGCCAGCAGTCCTGGGGACTCTAGAGGGGAAAAACTGTTTTTT,CASSPGDSRGEKLFF
TRBD2,TRBV20-1,-,TRBJ2-1,TGCAGTGCCGGGGGGTTCTTAAGCGGGAGCTACAATGAGCAGTTCTTC,CSAGGFLSGSYNEQFF
-,TRBV11-2,-,TRBJ2-3,TGTGCCAGCAGCTCAACTTCCCTAAGCACAGATACGCAGTATTTT,CASSSTSLSTDTQYF
-,TRBV6-2/TRBV6-3,-,TRBJ1-1,TGTGCCAGCAGACCCACCTGGGACGGTCTGAACACTGAAGCTTTCTTT,CASRPTWDGLNTEAFF
TRBD2,TRBV12-3/TRBV12-4,few,TRBJ2-1,TGTGCCAGCAGTATCTCTAGCTGGGCCGGGACTAGCGGGGCCGAAGAGACCCAGTTCTTC,CASSISSWAGTSGAEETQFF